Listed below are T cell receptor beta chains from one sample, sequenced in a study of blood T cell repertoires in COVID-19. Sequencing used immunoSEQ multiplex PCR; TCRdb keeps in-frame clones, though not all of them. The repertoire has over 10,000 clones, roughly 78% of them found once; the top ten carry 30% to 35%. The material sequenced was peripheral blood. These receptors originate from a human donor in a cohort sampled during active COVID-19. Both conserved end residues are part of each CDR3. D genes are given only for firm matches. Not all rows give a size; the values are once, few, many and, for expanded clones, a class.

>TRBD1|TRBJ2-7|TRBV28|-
TGTGCCAGCAATACCCCCGGGACAGGCTCCTACGAGCAGTACTTC
CASNTPGTGSYEQYF
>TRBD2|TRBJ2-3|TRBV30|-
TGTGCCTGGAGTTTAGCGGGGGCCGTTTACCTCACAGATACGCAGTATTTT
CAWSLAGAVYLTDTQYF
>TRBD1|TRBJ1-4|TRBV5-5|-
TGTGCCAGCAGCTTGGGGACAGGGGGAAGGTCAACTAATGAAAAACTGTTTTTT
CASSLGTGGRSTNEKLFF
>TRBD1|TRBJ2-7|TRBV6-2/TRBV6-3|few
TGTGCCAGCCGCCCTTCGGGACAGGGGTCCTACGAGCAGTACTTC
CASRPSGQGSYEQYF
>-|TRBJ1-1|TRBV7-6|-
TGTGCCAGCAGCTTAGTGCCCTGGGCAGGGGAGGGCACTGAAGCTTTCTTT
CASSLVPWAGEGTEAFF
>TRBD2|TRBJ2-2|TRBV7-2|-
TGTGCCAGCAGCTTCACAGCGGGGGGGCCGGTCACCGGGGAGCTGTTTTTT
CASSFTAGGPVTGELFF
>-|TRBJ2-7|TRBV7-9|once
TGTGCCAGCAGCCCCAAGGGCGGACAGAGGTTCTCCTACGAGCAGTACTTC
CASSPKGGQRFSYEQYF
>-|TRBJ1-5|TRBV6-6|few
TGTGCCAGCAGTTACTCAGCAGGGTTTGTGCCCCAGCATTTT
CASSYSAGFVPQHF
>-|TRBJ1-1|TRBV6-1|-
TGTGCCAGCAGTGAAGGTCCTAGGGCTTTCTTT
CASSEGPRAFF
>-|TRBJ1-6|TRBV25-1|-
TGTGCCAGCAGTTGGCCAGGAGGTTCACCCCTCCACTTT
CASSWPGGSPLHF
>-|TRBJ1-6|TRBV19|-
TGTGCCAGTAGTGCGACTGCGGCGGGATCACCCCTCCACTTT
CASSATAAGSPLHF
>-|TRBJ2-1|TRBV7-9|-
TGTGCCAGCAGCTCGGACAGCCCTGAGCAGTTCTTC
CASSSDSPEQFF
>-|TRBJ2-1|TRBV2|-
TGTGCCACCAATACCCTGACATCCTACAATGAGCAGTTCTTC
CATNTLTSYNEQFF
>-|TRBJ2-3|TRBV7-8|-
TGTGCCATTAAAGAGGAGGGGTTCACAGATACGCAGTATTTT
CAIKEEGFTDTQYF
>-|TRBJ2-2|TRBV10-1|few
TGCGCCAGCAGTGAACATCTAGTTTGTGCCGGGGAGCTGTTTTTT
CASSEHLVCAGELFF
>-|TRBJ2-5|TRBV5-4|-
TGTGCCAGCAGCTCTAAACAGGGATTCCAAGAGACCCAGTACTTC
CASSSKQGFQETQYF
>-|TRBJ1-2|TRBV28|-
TGTGCCAGCAGTCAGGTTGGCTACACCTTC
CASSQVGYTF
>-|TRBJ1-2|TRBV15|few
TGTGCCACCAGAGCGACCGGACATCTTAACTATGGCTACACCTTC
CATRATGHLNYGYTF
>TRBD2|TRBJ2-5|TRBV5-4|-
TGTGCCAGCAGCCGCCCAGCGGGGGGGCTCAGTAAAGAGACCCAGTACTTC
CASSRPAGGLSKETQYF
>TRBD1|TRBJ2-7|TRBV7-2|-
TGTGCCAGCAGCTCCTACCCAGGGGGCCTAGTCTACGAGCAGTACTTC
CASSSYPGGLVYEQYF
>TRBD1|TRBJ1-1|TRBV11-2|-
TGTGCCAGCAGCCCAGGGGGGTTTCTCGTCTCGAACACTGAAGCTTTCTTT
CASSPGGFLVSNTEAFF
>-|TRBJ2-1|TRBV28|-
TGTGCCAGCAGTTTCGGAGGGGGGGGATACAATGAGCAGTTCTTC
CASSFGGGGYNEQFF
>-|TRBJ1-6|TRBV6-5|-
TGTGCCAGCAGTTATTTGGGGGCCGATTCACCCCTCCACTTT
CASSYLGADSPLHF
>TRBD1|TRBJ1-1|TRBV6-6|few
TGTGCCAGCAGAGTCCGGACAGGAGGCGCTGAAGCTTTCTTT
CASRVRTGGAEAFF
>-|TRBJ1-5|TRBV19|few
TGTGCCAGTAGCCCCCCCATAGGGGTGAATCAGCCCCAGCATTTT
CASSPPIGVNQPQHF
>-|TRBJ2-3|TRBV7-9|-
TGTGCCAGCAGCTTAGAGGGGACACCCACAGATACGCAGTATTTT
CASSLEGTPTDTQYF
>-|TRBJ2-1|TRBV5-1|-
TGCGCCAGCAGCTTGGGTATAGGGAGTTCAAATGAGCAGTTCTTC
CASSLGIGSSNEQFF
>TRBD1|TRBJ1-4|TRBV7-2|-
TGTGCCAGCAGCCCGGGGGGGACAGGGAGTGAAAAACTGTTTTTT
CASSPGGTGSEKLFF
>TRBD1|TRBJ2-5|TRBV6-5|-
TGTGCCAGCACTAAGGCGACAGGGGTGGTGGAGACCCAGTACTTC
CASTKATGVVETQYF
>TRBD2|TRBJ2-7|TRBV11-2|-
TGTGCCAGCAGCTCCTTCGGCGGGGGACCGTCCTACGAGCAGTACTTC
CASSSFGGGPSYEQYF
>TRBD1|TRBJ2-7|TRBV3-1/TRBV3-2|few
TGTGCCAGCAGCCTTGGGACAGGTTATTCCTACGAGCAGTACTTC
CASSLGTGYSYEQYF
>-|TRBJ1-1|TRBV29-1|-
TGCAGCGTTGGGGGCCTAATTGGGAACACTGAAGCTTTCTTT
CSVGGLIGNTEAFF
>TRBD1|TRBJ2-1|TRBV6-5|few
TGTGCCAGCAGAGGACAGGGGGAGGATGAGCAGTTCTTC
CASRGQGEDEQFF
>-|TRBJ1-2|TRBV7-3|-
TGTGCCAGCAGCCTCCTCGGGGGCTATGGCTACACCTTC
CASSLLGGYGYTF
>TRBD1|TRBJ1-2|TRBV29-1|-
TGCAGCGTGACAACCCTAGGGACAGGGTTAGACTATGGCTACACCTTC
CSVTTLGTGLDYGYTF
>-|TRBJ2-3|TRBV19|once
TGTGCCAGTAGTCGAACAGCAGATACGCAGTATTTT
CASSRTADTQYF
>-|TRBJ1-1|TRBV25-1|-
TGTGCCAGCAGTTGGCCAGGGGTGAACACTGAAGCTTTCTTT
CASSWPGVNTEAFF
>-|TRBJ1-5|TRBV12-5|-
TGTGCTAGTTCAGGGTCTGGCAATCAGCCCCAGCATTTT
CASSGSGNQPQHF
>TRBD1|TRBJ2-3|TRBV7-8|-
TGTGCCAGCATCAGACAGGGGGATGCAGATACGCAGTATTTT
CASIRQGDADTQYF
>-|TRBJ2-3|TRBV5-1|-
TGCGCCAGCAGCCTGAGCACAGATACGCAGTATTTT
CASSLSTDTQYF
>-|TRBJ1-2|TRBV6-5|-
TGTGCCAGCACTCGAGGGTTGGACTATGGCTACACCTTC
CASTRGLDYGYTF
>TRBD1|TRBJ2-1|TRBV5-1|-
TGCGCCAGCAGCTTAGGTCCCCGACAGGGACAGTTCTTC
CASSLGPRQGQFF
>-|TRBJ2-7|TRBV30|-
TGTGCCTGGAGTGTCGGGTCAGGGGCATACGAGCAGTACTTC
CAWSVGSGAYEQYF
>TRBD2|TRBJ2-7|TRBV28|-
TGTGCCAGCCAACGTTATAGCGGGGGGGCCTACGAGCAGTACTTC
CASQRYSGGAYEQYF
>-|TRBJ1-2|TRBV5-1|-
TGCGCCAGCAGCTTGTTCGGACAGATTCAAGACTATGGCTACACCTTC
CASSLFGQIQDYGYTF
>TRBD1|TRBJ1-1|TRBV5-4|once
TGTGCCAGCAACACGGGGACAGGGCGAAACACTGAAGCTTTCTTT
CASNTGTGRNTEAFF
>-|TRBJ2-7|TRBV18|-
TGTGCCAGCTCACTCGGGGGGCAGGCCTCCTACGAGCAGTACTTC
CASSLGGQASYEQYF
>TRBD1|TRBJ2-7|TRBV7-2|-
TGTGCCAGCAGCATACAGGGGGCTGGCGAGCAGTACTTC
CASSIQGAGEQYF
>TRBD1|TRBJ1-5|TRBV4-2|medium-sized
TGTGCCAGCAGCCCCCGGGACAGCAGGGCCTCGAGGCCCCAGCATTTT
CASSPRDSRASRPQHF
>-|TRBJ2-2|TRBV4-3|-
TGCGCCAGCAGCCAAGACCCCCGGGGACTTGCGAACACCGGGGAGCTGTTTTTT
CASSQDPRGLANTGELFF
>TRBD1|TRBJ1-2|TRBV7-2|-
TGTGCCAGCAGCTCGGACAGGGGCCTCTATGGCTACACCTTC
CASSSDRGLYGYTF
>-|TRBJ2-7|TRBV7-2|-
TGTGCCAGCAGCTTGGAGCTGAACTACGAGCAGTACTTC
CASSLELNYEQYF
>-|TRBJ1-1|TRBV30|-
TGTGCCTGGAACCCCGGGAACACTGAAGCTTTCTTT
CAWNPGNTEAFF
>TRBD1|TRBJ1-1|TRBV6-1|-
TGTGCCAGCAGTGACGGGACAGGGAGGAGCACTGAAGCTTTCTTT
CASSDGTGRSTEAFF
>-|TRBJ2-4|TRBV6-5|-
TGTGCCAGCAGTTACTCAGGGGGTGACAAAAACATTCAGTACTTC
CASSYSGGDKNIQYF
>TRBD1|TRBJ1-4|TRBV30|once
TGTGCCTGGAGTGTAACAGGGGTGGGAAAACTGTTTTTT
CAWSVTGVGKLFF